This is a list of T cell receptor beta chains from one sample in a study of T-cell memory formation after mild COVID-19. TCRdb fed the 5' RACE reads into MiXCR, producing one record per CDR3 protein. The sample lists about 160,000 distinct CDR3 sequences, roughly a third occurring once. Material: PBMCs or a T cell subset sorted from them (not recorded which). Receptor source: an adult woman who had mild COVID-19 (a few samples of this study predate the infection). Cell type and time point are not known. The CDR3 runs from the conserved cysteine through the conserved F or W. A D gene is named only where the DNA matches it firmly. Clone size is shown for a subset of rows, as once, few, many or a class of expanded clone.

j_call,v_call,clone_size,d_call,cdr3_aa,cdr3_nt
TRBJ1-1,TRBV29-1,few,.,CSVMTVNTEAFF,TGCAGCGTTATGACCGTGAACACTGAAGCTTTCTTT
TRBJ1-5,TRBV24-1,.,.,CATSDPDGRSNQPQHF,TGTGCCACCAGTGACCCGGACGGCAGGAGCAATCAGCCCCAGCATTTT
TRBJ1-1,TRBV6-1,.,.,CASINRAETEAFF,TGTGCCAGCATCAATAGGGCGGAGACTGAAGCTTTCTTT
TRBJ1-1,TRBV20-1,.,TRBD1,CSSYPGTDTTNTEAFF,TGCAGTTCCTACCCAGGGACAGACACAACAAACACTGAAGCTTTCTTT
TRBJ1-1,TRBV2,.,.,CASRLLMNTEAFF,TGTGCCAGCAGACTGCTTATGAACACTGAAGCTTTCTTT
TRBJ2-3,TRBV18,.,.,CASSPSGQTDTQYF,TGTGCCAGCTCACCATCAGGACAGACAGATACGCAGTATTTT
TRBJ1-2,TRBV12-3/TRBV12-4,few,.,CASSWGGQGYTF,TGTGCCAGCAGTTGGGGGGGGCAAGGCTACACCTTC
TRBJ1-3,TRBV9,few,.,CASSPGVGNTIYF,TGTGCCAGCAGCCCAGGGGTGGGAAACACCATATATTTT
TRBJ2-3,TRBV5-1,.,.,CASSFQAATSTDTQYF,TGCGCCAGCAGCTTTCAAGCGGCAACTAGCACAGATACGCAGTATTTT
TRBJ2-5,TRBV12-3/TRBV12-4,.,.,CASTDASGGETQYF,TGTGCCAGCACCGACGCCAGCGGAGGAGAGACCCAGTACTTC
TRBJ2-2,TRBV29-1,.,TRBD2,CSVEGWSGGPTGELFF,TGCAGCGTTGAAGGGTGGAGCGGGGGCCCCACCGGGGAGCTGTTTTTT
TRBJ2-3,TRBV20-1,few,.,CSASQGADTQYF,TGCAGTGCGTCACAGGGCGCAGATACGCAGTATTTT
TRBJ2-1,TRBV7-9,.,.,CASSVGLNNEQFF,TGTGCCAGCAGCGTGGGACTGAACAATGAGCAGTTCTTC
TRBJ2-2,TRBV5-1,few,.,CASSRQDTGELFF,TGCGCCAGCAGCCGGCAGGACACCGGGGAGCTGTTTTTT
TRBJ1-1,TRBV9,few,TRBD1,CASSVGTGGTEAFF,TGTGCCAGCAGCGTAGGCACAGGGGGCACTGAAGCTTTCTTT
TRBJ2-5,TRBV11-2,few,.,CASSLELGKGETQYF,TGTGCCAGCAGCTTAGAGTTGGGGAAAGGAGAGACCCAGTACTTC
TRBJ2-1,TRBV9,.,.,CASSVRGAINEQFF,TGTGCCAGCAGCGTCAGGGGAGCCATTAATGAGCAGTTCTTC
TRBJ2-1,TRBV14,few,.,CASSPSSYNEQFF,TGTGCCAGCAGCCCATCTAGCTACAATGAGCAGTTCTTC
TRBJ2-3,TRBV6-1,.,.,CASSMRGTDTQYF,TGTGCCAGCAGTATGCGTGGCACAGATACGCAGTATTTT
TRBJ1-2,TRBV20-1,few,TRBD1,CSARGGQGARSGGYTF,TGCAGTGCTAGGGGTGGACAGGGGGCAAGGTCAGGGGGCTACACCTTC
TRBJ1-4,TRBV4-3,.,.,CASSQDNEKLFF,TGCGCCAGCAGCCAAGATAATGAAAAACTGTTTTTT
TRBJ2-5,TRBV30,few,.,CAWSRTVVYQETQYF,TGTGCCTGGAGTAGGACAGTAGTATACCAAGAGACCCAGTACTTC
TRBJ2-2,TRBV24-1,.,.,CATSARGGTGELFF,TGTGCCACCAGTGCGAGGGGAGGAACCGGGGAGCTGTTTTTT
TRBJ1-6,TRBV4-1,.,.,CASREGRPFYNSPLHF,TGCGCCAGCAGGGAAGGGCGCCCTTTTTATAATTCACCCCTCCACTTT
TRBJ1-2,TRBV20-1,.,.,CSAQALQGTYGYTF,TGCAGTGCCCAGGCACTCCAGGGCACCTATGGCTACACCTTC
TRBJ2-5,TRBV20-1,.,TRBD2,CSARSGRVTETQYF,TGCAGTGCTAGGAGCGGGAGGGTCACAGAGACCCAGTACTTC
TRBJ2-1,TRBV3-1,.,TRBD2,CASSHGTRGDEQFF,TGTGCCAGCAGCCACGGGACTAGAGGCGATGAGCAGTTCTTC
TRBJ2-1,TRBV2,few,.,CASSEAQNGMRQFF,TGTGCCAGCAGTGAAGCGCAAAACGGAATGAGGCAGTTCTTC
TRBJ1-2,TRBV5-1,.,.,CASSLGTGTTNYGYTF,TGCGCCAGCAGCTTGGGAACAGGGACCACAAACTATGGCTACACCTTC
TRBJ2-1,TRBV12-3/TRBV12-4,.,TRBD2,CASSPLLAGVPNEQFF,TGTGCCAGCAGCCCCCTACTAGCGGGGGTCCCGAATGAGCAGTTCTTC
TRBJ2-1,TRBV25-1,.,.,CASSEGTNEQFF,TGTGCCAGCAGTGAAGGCACCAATGAGCAGTTCTTC
TRBJ1-1,TRBV18,.,.,CASGEGRNTEAFF,TGTGCCAGCGGGGAAGGGCGGAACACTGAAGCTTTCTTT
TRBJ1-1,TRBV19,.,.,CASSLGRTSNTEAFF,TGTGCCAGTAGTCTCGGACGGACCTCGAACACTGAAGCTTTCTTT
TRBJ2-5,TRBV21-1,.,.,CASSSPFRGLRGETQYF,TGTGCCAGCAGTTCGCCTTTCAGGGGTTTAAGGGGGGAGACCCAGTACTTC
TRBJ1-5,TRBV12-3/TRBV12-4,few,.,CASSLSGYSNQPQHF,TGTGCCAGCAGTTTATCAGGGTATAGCAATCAGCCCCAGCATTTT
TRBJ2-3,TRBV6-4,few,.,CASSDSSMDTQYF,TGTGCCAGCAGTGACTCTAGCATGGATACGCAGTATTTT
TRBJ1-6,TRBV9,.,.,CASSVAGQGGSPLHF,TGTGCCAGCAGCGTAGCTGGCCAGGGAGGCTCACCCCTCCACTTT
TRBJ1-5,TRBV5-5,.,.,CASSLGRGNQPQHF,TGTGCCAGCAGCCTCGGGAGGGGCAATCAGCCCCAGCATTTT
TRBJ1-1,TRBV5-1,few,TRBD1,CASSLGQGGDHAFF,TGCGCCAGCAGCTTGGGACAGGGAGGGGATCACGCTTTCTTT
TRBJ2-1,TRBV7-3,few,TRBD1,CASSTGQASSYNEQFF,TGTGCCAGCAGCACCGGACAGGCAAGCTCCTACAATGAGCAGTTCTTC
TRBJ2-1,TRBV20-1,.,TRBD2,CSAPARTSGSWNEQFF,TGCAGTGCTCCGGCTCGGACTAGCGGGAGTTGGAATGAGCAGTTCTTC
TRBJ1-4,TRBV3-1,.,.,CASSLVGEKLFF,TGTGCCAGCAGCCTCGTAGGGGAAAAACTGTTTTTT
TRBJ1-1,TRBV10-3,.,TRBD1,CAISDLQGATEAFF,TGTGCCATCAGTGATTTACAGGGGGCGACTGAAGCTTTCTTT
TRBJ1-1,TRBV5-1,few,.,CASSSLPMDTEAFF,TGCGCCAGCAGCTCTTTGCCGATGGACACTGAAGCTTTCTTT
TRBJ1-2,TRBV6-5,.,TRBD1,CASSYSGQGGGYTF,TGTGCCAGCAGTTACTCGGGACAGGGGGGTGGCTACACCTTC
TRBJ1-1,TRBV24-1,.,.,CATSDLNRVGTEAFF,TGTGCCACCAGTGATTTAAACAGGGTGGGCACTGAAGCTTTCTTT
TRBJ2-5,TRBV20-1,many,.,CSAREPPAQYF,TGCAGTGCTAGAGAACCCCCTGCCCAGTACTTC
TRBJ2-5,TRBV4-1,.,.,CASSQGAQGPRKETQYF,TGCGCCAGCAGCCAAGGGGCCCAGGGACCCCGTAAAGAGACCCAGTACTTC
TRBJ2-5,TRBV6-6,few,TRBD2,CASRGAGGSETQYF,TGTGCCTCCCGGGGGGCGGGGGGATCAGAGACCCAGTACTTC
TRBJ1-2,TRBV27,many,.,CASTGGPFSNYGYTF,TGTGCCAGCACTGGGGGGCCATTTTCTAACTATGGCTACACCTTC
TRBJ2-3,TRBV3-1,.,.,CASSHATDTQYF,TGTGCCAGCAGCCATGCCACAGATACGCAGTATTTT
TRBJ1-3,TRBV3-1,few,.,CASSDRTGNTIYF,TGTGCCAGCAGCGATCGGACAGGAAACACCATATATTTT
TRBJ2-5,TRBV10-1,few,.,CASSESKEEGETQYF,TGCGCCAGCAGTGAGTCGAAAGAAGAGGGGGAGACCCAGTACTTC
TRBJ1-2,TRBV24-1,few,.,CATSSQDYGYTF,TGTGCCACCAGTAGCCAGGACTATGGCTACACCTTC
TRBJ2-1,TRBV7-7,.,TRBD2,CASSLRSSGYNEQFF,TGTGCTAGCAGCTTACGGTCTAGCGGGTACAATGAGCAGTTCTTC
TRBJ2-6,TRBV19,.,.,CASSMTGSGANVLTF,TGTGCCAGTAGTATGACAGGTTCTGGGGCCAACGTCCTGACTTTC
TRBJ2-2,TRBV5-1,.,.,CASSLGQGPGELFF,TGCGCCAGCAGCTTGGGGCAAGGCCCTGGGGAGCTGTTTTTT
TRBJ1-5,TRBV19,.,.,CASSSVPGVSNQPQHF,TGTGCCAGTAGTTCCGTTCCAGGGGTGAGCAATCAGCCCCAGCATTTT
TRBJ1-4,TRBV10-3,few,TRBD1,CAISESGGTNEKLFF,TGTGCCATCAGTGAATCAGGGGGCACTAATGAAAAACTGTTTTTT
TRBJ2-3,TRBV19,few,TRBD2,CATYGGGATDTQYF,TGTGCCACCTACGGGGGGGGGGCCACAGATACGCAGTATTTT